Presented here are 16 T cell receptor beta chains from one specimen sequenced in a study of shared T cell receptors in the human thymus (dated by TCRdb to the early 2020s). Library generation was performed with the immunoSEQ multiplex PCR assay. The source is immuneACCESS, and TCRdb retained only in-frame sequences with V and J called. Part of the clones is not carried over; for the studies checked, unresolved V genes explain less than half of this, and the remainder is unexplained. The sample table holds approximately 730,000 clones, of which 70% to 90% were seen once. Clones ranked in the top ten supply over 0.008% of the sample. The same sample was also used in a study of human thymus T cells.

Sequenced input: thymocytes. The receptors come from a girl under three years old with a congenital heart defect. Donor details come from another sample of the same person, matched by shared clones.

This chain links TRBV25-1 with TRBJ1-1; the match to TRBD1 covers 7 bases. CDR1 and CDR2 from the germline V gene are MGHDK and SYGVNS. J was trimmed by 4 bases and V by 6 bases; bases with no gene match: 2. The CDR3 is 12 amino acids. Here the CDR3 reads CASSWDSTEAFF. The CDR3 DNA is TGTGCCAGCAGCTGGGACAGCACTGAAGCTTTCTTT.

This chain connects TRBV29-1 to TRBJ2-1, with 15 bases that match TRBD2. Germline CDR1 SQVTM, CDR2 ANQGSEA. The CDR3 spans 18 residues. After removal of 7 bases from V and 2 bases from J, the junction contained 12 bases not matched to a gene. Written as DNA, the CDR3 is TGCAGCGGGACCCTTGCCCGGACTAGCGGGGGGGCCTACAATGAGCAGTTCTTC. Translation: CSGTLARTSGGAYNEQFF.

The rearrangement joins TRBV5-6 to TRBJ2-7; no clear D gene. With 0 bases removed from V and 6 bases from J, the gap between germline ends came to 7 bases. The CDR3 runs to 12 residues. The germline gives CDR1 SGHDT, CDR2 YYEEEE. The chain's CDR3 is CASSLASVEQYF. The DNA for the CDR3 is TGTGCCAGCAGCTTGGCCTCGGTCGAGCAGTACTTC.

Only one count was recorded for this clone. The chain is built from TRBV7-2 and TRBJ2-7, with D hard to call. Germline V CDR1 and CDR2: SGHTA, FQGNSA. Trimming removed 6 bases from V and 3 bases from J, with 12 bases in between. This CDR3 spans 13 amino acids. CDR3 sequence (DNA): TGTGCCAGCAGACCGGGTCCGGACTACGAGCAGTACTTC. The encoded protein is CASRPGPDYEQYF.

V is TRBV5-1 and J is TRBJ1-1; D is possibly TRBD1 (6 bases). From germline, CDR1 is SGHRS and CDR2 YFSETQ. V was clipped by 4 bases and J by 8 bases, with 18 bases between them. There are 14 residues in the CDR3. In DNA form, the CDR3 reads TGCGCCAGCAGCCCGGACAGCGGCGCAAGAGAAGCTTTCTTT. Residues: CASSPDSGAREAFF.

The chain combines TRBV7-9 with TRBJ2-1; 11 bases are shared with TRBD2. CDR3 length: 15 residues. Germline values: CDR1 SEHNR, CDR2 FQNEAQ (reference sequence). V shed 0 bases, J shed 8 bases, and the junction held 3 bases outside the gene matches. In nucleotides, the CDR3 is TGTGCCAGCAGCTTAGCTAGCGGGGGGGCTCATGAGCAGTTCTTC. Translating gives CASSLASGGAHEQFF.

The CDR3 loop is CASSARGLNTEAFF. CDR3 bases: TGTGCCAGCTCTGCCAGGGGTCTGAACACTGAAGCTTTCTTT. The gene calls are TRBV18 and TRBJ1-1; a possible D gene is TRBD1 (6 bases). Germline CDR1 reads KGHSH; CDR2 reads LQKENI. The CDR3 consists of 14 residues. The V end lost 6 bases, the J end lost 0 bases, and 11 bases lay between the germline ends.

This clone appeared once. The chain is built from TRBV19 and TRBJ2-7; D not certain. Germline lookup yields CDR1 LNHDA and CDR2 SQIVND (reference sequence). CDR3 length equals 16 residues. V was trimmed by 5 bases and J by 0 bases, leaving 17 bases between them. The CDR3 loop is CASSPLWPHHSYEQYF. The CDR3 DNA reads TGTGCCAGTAGTCCTTTGTGGCCACACCACTCCTACGAGCAGTACTTC.

V is TRBV10-3 and J is TRBJ2-6; D gene ambiguous. CDR3 size: 14 residues. Germline assignment: CDR1 ENHRY and CDR2 SYGVKD. The V and J ends lost 6 bases and 4 bases respectively, with 10 bases between them. The DNA of the CDR3 is TGTGCCATCAGCCCAGACACCGGGGCCAACGTCCTGACTTTC. Protein sequence: CAISPDTGANVLTF.

The chain has TRBV5-1 and TRBJ2-1; no reliable D call. Germline lookup yields CDR1 SGHRS and CDR2 YFSETQ. The CDR3 length is 11 residues. V was clipped by 3 bases and J by 9 bases, with 7 bases between them. CDR3 amino acids: CASSSHGEQFF. DNA for the CDR3: TGCGCCAGCAGCTCCCACGGTGAGCAGTTCTTC. Based on the CDR3 plus reference TRBV5-1 and TRBJ2-1, the full variable domain is KAGVTQTPRYLIKTRGQQVTLSCSPISGHRSVSWYQQTPGQGLQFLFEYFSETQRNKGNFPGRFSGRQFSNSRSEMNVSTLELGDSALYLCASSSHGEQFFGPGTRLTVL.

This clone was picked up a small number of times. This sequence joins TRBV9 and TRBJ2-1; possible D gene TRBD1, 5 bases. Trimming took 0 bases from V and 8 from J, leaving 9 bases between them. Germline CDR1 reads SGDLS; CDR2 reads YYNGEE. The CDR3 sequence is 13 residues long. The CDR3 sequence: CASSVGSRDEQFF. The CDR3 nucleotides read TGTGCCAGCAGCGTAGGTTCCAGGGATGAGCAGTTCTTC.

CDR3 sequence reads: CATERTGANEQYF. DNA for the CDR3: TGTGCCACCGAGAGGACAGGTGCGAACGAGCAGTACTTC. V is TRBV19 and J is TRBJ2-7, with 7 bases that match TRBD1. Trimming took 10 bases from V and 5 from J; bases not matched to a gene: 11. Per germline, CDR1 LNHDA and CDR2 SQIVND (reference sequence). The CDR3 extends over 13 amino acids.

This clone was counted only a few times. The rearrangement uses TRBV7-9 and TRBJ2-7; TRBD1 matches at 7 bases. The CDR3 sequence is 14 residues long. The germline V gene has CDR1 SEHNR and CDR2 FQNEAQ (reference sequence). V trimming: 1 base; J trimming: 6 bases; junction bases outside the gene matches: 6. The CDR3 DNA reads as TGTGCCAGCAGCTTAGGCACAGGGGATGGCGAGCAGTACTTC. This translates into CASSLGTGDGEQYF.

This chain connects TRBV21-1 to TRBJ1-2; the D call in the table, TRBD1, was not verified against the DNA. TRBV21-1 is an annotated pseudogene. This CDR3 contains 19 residues. The CDR3 bases are TGTGCCAGCAGCCGCCTGCCAGGGGCCCATAAGCCCCTGTACTATGGCTACACCTTC. This encodes CASSRLPGAHKPLYYGYTF.

The chain employs TRBV4-1 and TRBJ1-6; no clear D. The germline gives CDR1 MGHRA, CDR2 YSYEKL. With 0 bases removed from V and 2 bases from J, the gap between germline ends came to 8 bases. There are 16 residues in the CDR3. The CDR3 region has the DNA TGCGCCAGCAGCCAAGATCCGAGGGCCTATAATTCACCCCTCCACTTT. Translating gives CASSQDPRAYNSPLHF.

This clone was counted a few times. This chain uses TRBV28 with TRBJ2-1; a weak D match, TRBD2 (6 bases). Germline V gene data show CDR1 as MDHEN and CDR2 as SYDVKM. Trimming cost V 7 bases and J 9 bases, with 16 bases left between them. CDR3 length: 13 amino acids. The CDR3 sequence is CASMRDCTSEQFF. Written as DNA, the CDR3 is TGTGCCAGCATGAGGGACTGCACCAGTGAGCAGTTCTTC.